This TCR beta chain was found in a study of monozygotic twins with inflammatory bowel disease. Starting material for each TCR library was around 3,600 ng of total RNA. A 6-nucleotide sample barcode was carried by the UMIs, which template switching added. TCRdb reprocessed the 5' RACE reads, keeping one entry per CDR3 protein, no DNA. The sample holds about 300,000 distinct CDR3 sequences. About this clonotype itself: The target antigen is unknown.

The CDR3 is 13 residues long. Germline loops: CDR1 SGHVS, CDR2 FQNEAQ. Overall study findings and caveats: None of the different T cell subtypes could be distinguished from one another.

This TCR was sampled from a human donor with ulcerative colitis or Crohn's disease, or a healthy co-twin of an affected twin (not recorded which). The specimen sequenced was blood. This chain links TRBV7-8 with TRBJ2-7. CDR3 loop: CASSLAWPYEQYF.